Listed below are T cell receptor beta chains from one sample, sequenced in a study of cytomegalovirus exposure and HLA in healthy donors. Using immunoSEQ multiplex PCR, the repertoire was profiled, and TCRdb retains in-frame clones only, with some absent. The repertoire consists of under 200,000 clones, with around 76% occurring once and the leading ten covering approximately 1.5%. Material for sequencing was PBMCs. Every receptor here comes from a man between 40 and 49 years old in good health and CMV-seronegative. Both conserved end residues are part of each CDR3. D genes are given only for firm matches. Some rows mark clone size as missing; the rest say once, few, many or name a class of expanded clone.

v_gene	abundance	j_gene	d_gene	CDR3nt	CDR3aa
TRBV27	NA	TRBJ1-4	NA	TGTGCCAGCAGCCCGGTAACGGGGAATGAAAAACTGTTTTTT	CASSPVTGNEKLFF
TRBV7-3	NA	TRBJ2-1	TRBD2	TGTGCCAGCAGCCCACGAAGGGTAGCGGGAGTAAATGAGCAGTTCTTC	CASSPRRVAGVNEQFF
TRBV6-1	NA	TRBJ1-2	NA	TGTGCCAGCAGGCCAGACTATGGCTACACCTTC	CASRPDYGYTF
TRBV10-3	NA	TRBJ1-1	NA	TGTGCCATCAGTGAAGTTACGACAGTTGACACTGAAGCTTTCTTT	CAISEVTTVDTEAFF
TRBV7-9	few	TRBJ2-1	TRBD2	TGTTCCAGCAGCCCTCGTTTTCTGGCTAGCGGGAGCAGCGAGCAGTTCTTC	CSSSPRFLASGSSEQFF
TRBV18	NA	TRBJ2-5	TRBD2	TGTGCCAGCTCATCCGGGACTAGCGGGAGGGAGACCCAGTACTTC	CASSSGTSGRETQYF
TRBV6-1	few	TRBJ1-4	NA	TGTGCCAGCAGTGACAGGGGCTTCGCTAATGAAAAACTGTTTTTT	CASSDRGFANEKLFF
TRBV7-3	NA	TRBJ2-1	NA	TGTGCCAGCAGCTTAAAAAGGGAGGGGGGTGAGCAGTTCTTC	CASSLKREGGEQFF
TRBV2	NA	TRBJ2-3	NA	TGTGCCAGCAGTACAAATCTTTGGGAGACGAGCACAGATACGCAGTATTTT	CASSTNLWETSTDTQYF
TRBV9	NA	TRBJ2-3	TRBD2	TGTGCCAGCAACTTAGCGGGACTCACAGATACGCAGTATTTT	CASNLAGLTDTQYF
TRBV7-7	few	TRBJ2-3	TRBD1	TGTGCCAGCAGCCCGACACAGGGGGTCACAGATACGCAGTATTTT	CASSPTQGVTDTQYF
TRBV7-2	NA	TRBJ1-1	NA	TGTGCCAGCAGCGGATCGACAGGAATGAACACTGAAGCTTTCTTT	CASSGSTGMNTEAFF
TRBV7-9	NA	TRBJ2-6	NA	TGTGCCAGCAGCCGACAAACCTCTGGGGCCAACGTCCTGACTTTC	CASSRQTSGANVLTF
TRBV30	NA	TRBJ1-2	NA	TGTGCCTGGAGTGTACCCCATGGGACATTCAACTATGGCTACACCTTC	CAWSVPHGTFNYGYTF
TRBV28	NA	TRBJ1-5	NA	TGTGCCAGCAGTCCCCCCCACAGTCAGCCCCAGCATTTT	CASSPPHSQPQHF
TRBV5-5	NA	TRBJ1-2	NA	TGTGCCAGCAGCTTGGGGGCAGTCAGCTACACCTTC	CASSLGAVSYTF
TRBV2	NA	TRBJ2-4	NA	TGTGCCAGCAGTGACCGGACAGCCCCCAGTCAGTACTTC	CASSDRTAPSQYF
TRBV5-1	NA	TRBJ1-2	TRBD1	TGCGCCAGCAGCTCGACAGGGGACTATGGCTACACCTTC	CASSSTGDYGYTF
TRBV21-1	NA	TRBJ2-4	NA	TGTGCCAGCAGGAGACTCCTTCTAGCCAAAAACATTCAGTACTTC	CASRRLLLAKNIQYF
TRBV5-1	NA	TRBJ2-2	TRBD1	TGCGCCAGCACGGGGACAGGGGATATTACCGGGGAGCTGTTTTTT	CASTGTGDITGELFF
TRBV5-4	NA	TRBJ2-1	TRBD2	TGTGCCAGCAGCTTGGGGGGACTAGCGGGAGTCGTTCAGTTCTTC	CASSLGGLAGVVQFF
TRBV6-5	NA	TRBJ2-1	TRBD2	TGTGCCAGCAGTTCCCGGGGGGAGGCGCCCTACAATGAGCAGTTCTTC	CASSSRGEAPYNEQFF
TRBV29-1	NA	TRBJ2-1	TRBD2	TGCAGCGTGGGGGACCCTAGCGGGAGAGGGGTAAGTGAGCAGTTCTTC	CSVGDPSGRGVSEQFF
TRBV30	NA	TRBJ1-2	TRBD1	TGTGCCTGGAGTCCAGGGGGCAGGGTGTTTGGTGGCTACACCTTC	CAWSPGGRVFGGYTF
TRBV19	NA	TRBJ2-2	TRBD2	TGTGCCAGTACGTTGGCGGGAGTTAGGACCGGGGAGCTGTTTTTT	CASTLAGVRTGELFF
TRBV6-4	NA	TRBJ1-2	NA	TGTGCCAGCAGGACGACAGAAACCGATGGCTACACCTTC	CASRTTETDGYTF